Detailed here is one T cell receptor (beta chain). The data were obtained in a study of blood T cell repertoires in COVID-19. Sequencing was performed with immunoSEQ multiplex PCR; in TCRdb, only in-frame clones are kept and a portion is missing. The top ten hold about 12% of the sample, which has 200,000 to 250,000 clones, 70% to 90% seen once. This CDR3 spans 20 amino acids. Trimming at V came to 1 base and at J to 5 bases, leaving 13 bases not matched to a gene. Germline V gene sequence: CDR1 KGHSH, CDR2 LQKENI. This receptor was identified in a woman aged 18-30 years who had recovered from COVID-19. Sequencing used peripheral blood. The V call is TRBV18, the J call TRBJ2-5, with TRBD2 matching 16 bases. The CDR3 nucleotides read TGTGCCAGCTCACCACTGGGACTAGCGGGAGGGCCTGGAGACGGGGAGACCCAGTACTTC. It codes for CASSPLGLAGGPGDGETQYF.